This T cell receptor (beta chain) was obtained from a study of cytomegalovirus exposure and HLA in healthy donors. This clone was observed once. The antigen is not known. Trimming removed 1 base from V and 5 bases from J; junction bases left unmatched: 13. The CDR3 runs 16 residues. From germline, CDR1 is GTSNPN and CDR2 SVGIG (reference sequence). Findings and caveats of the study: About 90% or about 30% of the time was how often most TCR beta V segments were productive, according to an earlier analysis. A later analysis found most CMV-associated TCR beta chains apparently HLA-restricted.

Both 60 Vbeta primers and 13 Jbeta primers went into the PCR. The assay was immunoSEQ multiplex PCR, and TCRdb's table has in-frame clones only and misses some. In the table there are about 100,000 clones, around four fifths of which are singletons. Specimen: PBMCs. This clonotype was obtained from a man aged 25 to 40 in good health and CMV-seronegative. The gene calls are TRBV30 and TRBJ1-2, with 7 bases identical to TRBD1. In DNA form, the CDR3 reads TGTGCCTGGAGTGCTCTAACCAGGGGGTTTGGTTATGGCTACACCTTC. It specifies CAWSALTRGFGYGYTF.